These 31 T cell receptor beta chains were sequenced from one sample in a study of T-cell memory formation after mild COVID-19. TCRdb independently ran MiXCR on the 5' RACE reads; one entry per CDR3 protein. The sample consists of approximately 250,000 distinct CDR3 sequences, roughly a sixth of them appearing once. What was sequenced was PBMCs or a T cell subset sorted from them (not recorded which). These receptors all come from a man younger than 35 who had mild COVID-19 (a few samples of this study predate the infection). Cell type and time point are not known.

This clonotype was recorded once. The chain recombines TRBV9 with TRBJ2-2, with D maybe TRBD2 (6 bases). In germline, CDR1 is SGDLS, CDR2 YYNGEE. Trimming left V 0 bases short and J 6 bases short, with 12 bases between. CDR3 length: 15 amino acids. The CDR3 is CASSVDHRRAGELFF. The DNA for the CDR3 is TGTGCCAGCAGCGTAGATCACAGGAGGGCCGGGGAGCTGTTTTTT.

The V and J genes are TRBV21-1 and TRBJ2-7. TRBV21-1 is annotated as a pseudogene. The CDR3 extends over 16 amino acids. CDR3 sequence reads: CASSPKSVGRINEQYV. CDR3 nucleotide sequence: TGTGCCAGCAGTCCAAAGTCCGTGGGCAGGATCAACGAGCAGTACGTC.

The rearrangement uses TRBV7-8 and TRBJ2-2; 11 nucleotides match TRBD2. V dropped 7 bases and J dropped 8; count of bases not matched to a gene: 9. Germline loops: CDR1 SGHVS, CDR2 FQNEAQ. CDR3 length equals 15 residues. CDR3 sequence reads: CASTTTSGVTGELFF. CDR3 sequence (DNA): TGTGCCAGCACCACGACTAGCGGGGTGACAGGGGAGCTGTTTTTT.

The sample holds a few counts of this clonotype. The chain has TRBV7-8 and TRBJ2-3; D call uncertain. Germline-derived CDR1 and CDR2 are SGHVS and FQNEAQ. Trimming took 1 base from V and 4 from J, leaving 6 bases between them. The CDR3 consists of 13 residues. The CDR3 here is CASSLDLADTQYF. Written as DNA, the CDR3 is TGTGCCAGCAGCTTAGATTTGGCAGATACGCAGTATTTT.

This clonotype has ten or more counts. V gene TRBV20-1 combines with J gene TRBJ1-1, with TRBD1 as a possible D gene (6 bases). V lost 0 bases, J lost 1 base, and 12 bases lay in between. Germline V gene data show CDR1 as DFQATT and CDR2 as SNEGSKA (reference sequence). The CDR3 is 15 amino acids. The CDR3 sequence: CSARDAGAGNTEAFF. The CDR3 DNA sequence: TGCAGTGCTAGAGATGCGGGGGCTGGGAACACTGAAGCTTTCTTT.

This clonotype was seen more than once but under ten times. The rearrangement uses TRBV27 and TRBJ2-5, with D perhaps TRBD2 (6 bases). Germline V gives CDR1 MNHEY, CDR2 SMNVEV (reference sequence). The CDR3 contains 15 residues. Trimming stripped 6 bases from V and 2 bases from J, with 16 bases between. In nucleotides, the CDR3 is TGTGCCAGCAGAATAGGAGGGGCGGATCAAGAGACCCAGTACTTC. It encodes CASRIGGADQETQYF.

The chain combines TRBV7-9 with TRBJ1-2; maybe TRBD1 (6 bases). CDR1 SEHNR and CDR2 FQNEAQ come from the germline V gene (reference sequence). The CDR3 length is 16 residues. V lost 5 bases, J lost 7 bases, and 23 bases lay in between. CDR3 sequence: CASSQPGTGNRGGYTF. The CDR3 nucleotides are TGTGCCAGCAGCCAACCAGGAACAGGGAATCGGGGTGGCTACACCTTC.

This clonotype was counted only a few times. J is TRBJ2-2 and V is TRBV7-9; D gene unclear. Germline V CDR1 and CDR2: SEHNR, FQNEAQ (reference sequence). CDR3 length: 14 residues. The germline V and J ends were trimmed by 10 bases and 0 bases, with 12 bases remaining between them. This CDR3 reads CATTSSSNTGELFF. The CDR3 DNA reads as TGTGCCACCACCTCCAGCTCGAACACCGGGGAGCTGTTTTTT. Variable domain in full (rest from reference TRBV7-9 and TRBJ2-2): DTGVSQNPRHKITKRGQNVTFRCDPISEHNRLYWYRQTLGQGPEFLTYFQNEAQLEKSRLLSDRFSAERPKGSFSTLEIQRTEQGDSAMYLCATTSSSNTGELFFGEGSRLTVL.

The chain has TRBV9 and TRBJ1-3; 7 bases align to TRBD1. The V segment lost 0 bases and the J segment 3 bases; nucleotides outside the gene matches: 3. The CDR3 runs 15 residues. Germline V gene sequence: CDR1 SGDLS, CDR2 YYNGEE. The CDR3 nucleotides are TGTGCCAGCAGCGTAGCGTCAGGGGGTGGAAACACCATATATTTT. It specifies CASSVASGGGNTIYF.

This clonotype was seen a few times. The J gene is TRBJ1-1, the V gene TRBV7-2; perhaps TRBD1 as D (5 bases). The CDR3 is 16 residues long. Trimming stripped 7 bases from V and 3 bases from J, with 21 bases between. Germline loops: CDR1 SGHTA, CDR2 FQGNSA. The CDR3 loop reads CASISDPGRADTEAFF. CDR3 bases: TGTGCCAGCATTTCGGATCCTGGCAGGGCCGACACTGAAGCTTTCTTT. The full variable domain, in which reference TRBV7-2 and TRBJ1-1 provide the parts outside the CDR3, is GAGVSQSPSNKVTEKGKDVELRCDPISGHTALYWYRQSLGQGLEFLIYFQGNSAPDKSGLPSDRFSAERTGGSVSTLTIQRTQQEDSAVYLCASISDPGRADTEAFFGQGTRLTVV.

This clonotype was seen ten or more times. The gene calls are TRBV11-2 and TRBJ2-5; 7 nucleotides match TRBD2. J was trimmed by 6 bases and V by 5 bases; bases with no gene match: 9. CDR1 and CDR2 (germline): SGHAT, FQNNGV. There are 14 residues in the CDR3. The CDR3 DNA follows: TGTGCCAGCAGCCACTGGGACGGGAGGCAGACCCAGTACTTC. This sequence encodes CASSHWDGRQTQYF.

This clonotype was seen a handful of times. This rearrangement joins TRBV5-1 to TRBJ2-2, with D perhaps being TRBD1 or TRBD2 (5 bases each). Between the trimmed V and J ends, which lost 4 bases and 6 bases, there was a span of 16 bases. The CDR3 runs 15 residues. Germline CDR1 reads SGHRS; CDR2 reads YFSETQ. The CDR3 DNA reads TGCGCCAGCAGCCATGGGACGACTACGGCCGGGGAGCTGTTTTTT. Translated, it gives CASSHGTTTAGELFF.

Many counts were recorded for this clonotype. The rearrangement uses TRBV7-2 and TRBJ1-4; TRBD1 is a possible D gene (5 bases). Germline V CDR1 and CDR2: SGHTA, FQGNSA. V was trimmed by 8 bases and J by 0 bases, leaving 7 bases between them. The CDR3 extends over 13 amino acids. The CDR3 bases are TGTGCCAGCCAGACAGCAACTAATGAAAAACTGTTTTTT. Encoded protein: CASQTATNEKLFF.

In its sample, this clonotype was seen a few times. J is TRBJ2-4 and V is TRBV6-2 or TRBV6-3; the match to TRBD1 covers 8 bases. Per the germline V gene, CDR1 is MNHEY and CDR2 is SVGEGT. This CDR3 is 14 amino acids long. The J segment lost 8 bases and the V segment lost 7 bases, leaving 10 bases of the junction unmatched. The CDR3 DNA reads TGTGCCAGCAATTCGGACAGGGTGGTGGACATTCAGTACTTC. Translated: CASNSDRVVDIQYF.

This clonotype was counted between two and nine times. V gene TRBV7-2 combines with J gene TRBJ1-2; possibly TRBD1 for D (5 bases). V lost 3 bases to trimming and J lost 3 bases, with 8 bases between them. CDR3 length: 13 amino acids. Germline lookup yields CDR1 SGHTA and CDR2 FQGNSA. CDR3 sequence reads: CASSFQGDYGYTF. The DNA for the CDR3 is TGTGCCAGCAGCTTCCAGGGAGACTATGGCTACACCTTC.

Here the CDR3 reads CASSSFLGGDYGYTF. The CDR3 region has the DNA TGTGCCAGCTCCAGTTTCTTGGGGGGGGACTATGGCTACACCTTC. V usage is TRBV4-2 and J usage is TRBJ1-2, with TRBD1 as a possible D gene (5 bases). The germline V gene has CDR1 LGHNA and CDR2 YNFKEQ. This CDR3 spans 15 amino acids. The germline V and J ends were trimmed by 8 bases and 3 bases, with 19 bases remaining between them.

The genes are TRBV4-1 and TRBJ2-1; tentative D call: TRBD1 (6 bases). Germline V lookup: CDR1 MGHRA, CDR2 YSYEKL. V was cut by 0 bases and J by 3 bases, with 9 bases left in between. This CDR3 contains 15 residues. The CDR3 bases are TGCGCCAGCAGCCAAGACAGGGGATTCTACAATGAGCAGTTCTTC. Its protein is CASSQDRGFYNEQFF.

The chain is built from TRBV6-2 or TRBV6-3 and TRBJ2-7, with TRBD2 identical over 8 bases. The germline V gene has CDR1 MNHEY and CDR2 SVGEGT. Unmatched junction bases numbered 2, after V lost 4 bases and J lost 3 bases. The CDR3 extends over 13 amino acids. CDR3 sequence reads: CASSFAGGYEQYF. The CDR3 DNA reads TGTGCCAGCAGTTTTGCGGGGGGCTACGAGCAGTACTTC.

This chain uses TRBV27 with TRBJ2-1, with D unclear. This CDR3 comprises 13 residues. Deletions cut 6 bases from V and 5 bases from J, with 11 bases between. Germline-derived CDR1 and CDR2 are MNHEY and SMNVEV (reference sequence). This CDR3 reads CASSKDDDNEQFF. The DNA for the CDR3 is TGTGCCAGCAGCAAGGACGACGACAATGAGCAGTTCTTC.

In this sample, this clonotype turned up a few times. This sequence joins TRBV1 and TRBJ1-5; the table's D call TRBD1 went unverified against the DNA. TRBV1 constitutes a pseudogene. The CDR3 has 16 residues. This CDR3 is CTSSQGATGEGEPQHF. The CDR3 region has the DNA TGCACCAGCAGCCAAGGGGCGACAGGGGAAGGCGAGCCCCAGCATTTT.

The gene calls are TRBV4-2 and TRBJ2-1; 9 bases are a match to TRBD2. The germline V gene has CDR1 LGHNA and CDR2 YNFKEQ. The CDR3 is 15 amino acids. V lost 0 bases to trimming and J lost 5 bases; unmatched junction nucleotides: 2. The CDR3 DNA sequence: TGTGCCAGCAGCCAAGAGCGGGGGGGGGACAATGAGCAGTTCTTC. Protein product: CASSQERGGDNEQFF.

V is TRBV20-1 and J is TRBJ2-1; D unresolved. The end of the DNA is better explained by TRBJ2-5, so the J call may be wrong. Germline-derived CDR1 and CDR2 are DFQATT and SNEGSKA (reference sequence). The CDR3 is made up of 11 amino acids. CDR3 protein: CSARGQETQYF. Here the CDR3 DNA reads TGCAGTGCTAGAGGCCAAGAGACCCAGTACTTC.

This clonotype has a handful of counts. The V gene is TRBV7-3, the J gene TRBJ1-1; no clear D gene. Germline V lookup: CDR1 SGHTA, CDR2 FQGTGA. The CDR3 extends over 16 amino acids. The V gene lost 2 bases and the J gene lost 0 bases, with 13 bases spanning the gap. The CDR3 region is CASSLRGRAMNTEAFF. CDR3 nucleotide sequence: TGTGCCAGCAGCTTACGAGGCAGAGCTATGAACACTGAAGCTTTCTTT.

This clonotype was observed a handful of times. The chain links TRBV5-1 to TRBJ2-5, with 7 bases aligning to TRBD1. After removal of 5 bases from V and 5 bases from J, the junction contained 12 bases not matched to a gene. In germline, CDR1 is SGHRS, CDR2 YFSETQ. This CDR3 is built from 15 residues. The CDR3 DNA follows: TGCGCCAGCAGTCACGGGGACAGTGGGGCTGAGACCCAGTACTTC. This gives the protein CASSHGDSGAETQYF. The full variable domain, rest sourced from reference TRBV5-1 and TRBJ2-5, is KAGVTQTPRYLIKTRGQQVTLSCSPISGHRSVSWYQQTPGQGLQFLFEYFSETQRNKGNFPGRFSGRQFSNSRSEMNVSTLELGDSALYLCASSHGDSGAETQYFGPGTRLLVL.

In its sample, this clonotype was seen many times. The chain has TRBV7-2 and TRBJ1-1; the match to TRBD1 covers 9 bases. Germline V CDR1 and CDR2: SGHTA, FQGNSA. Trimming at V came to 4 bases and at J to 5 bases, leaving 5 bases not matched to a gene. The CDR3 loop spans 14 amino acids. The CDR3 DNA reads TGTGCCAGCAGCTCAATGGACAGGGGAACTGAAGCTTTCTTT. Its protein is CASSSMDRGTEAFF.

In nucleotides, the CDR3 is TGCGCCAGCAGTCAATCGGGGACAGGGAGTTCCTACGAGCAGTACTTC. It yields the protein CASSQSGTGSSYEQYF. This chain joins TRBV23-1 and TRBJ2-7; 9 nucleotides align to TRBD1. TRBV23-1 is annotated as an ORF whose role is uncertain. The CDR3 spans 16 residues. Unmatched junction bases numbered 4, after V lost 0 bases and J lost 1 base.

The chain has TRBV12-3 or TRBV12-4 and TRBJ2-4; D possibly corresponds to TRBD1 (5 bases). This CDR3 region has 14 residues. V gave up 5 bases and J gave up 2 bases, with 10 bases separating them. In nucleotides, the CDR3 is TGTGCCAGCAGTCCCCGACAGACCAAAAACATTCAGTACTTC. Its protein product is CASSPRQTKNIQYF.

V is TRBV4-1 and J is TRBJ2-5; D gene ambiguous. This CDR3 spans 15 amino acids. The V gene's germline CDR1 is MGHRA and CDR2 YSYEKL. Trimming stripped 4 bases from V and 2 bases from J, with 14 bases between. CDR3 DNA: TGCGCCAGCAGCCCTCGATGGCTCAATCAAGAGACCCAGTACTTC. As protein: CASSPRWLNQETQYF.

This sequence joins TRBV10-3 and TRBJ2-5; D call uncertain. The V end lost 10 bases, the J end lost 1 base, and 13 bases lay between the germline ends. This CDR3 region has 13 residues. Germline V gene sequence: CDR1 ENHRY, CDR2 SYGVKD. This chain's CDR3 is CATTAGTQETQYF. The CDR3 DNA follows: TGTGCCACCACGGCCGGTACCCAAGAGACCCAGTACTTC.

The chain is built from TRBV7-9 and TRBJ1-4; D gene ambiguous. The V end was cut by 5 bases, the J end by 7 bases, with 14 bases between. This CDR3 has 14 amino acids. The germline CDR1 and CDR2 sequences are SEHNR and FQNEAQ (reference sequence). The CDR3 is CASSDPGTIEKLFF. The CDR3 DNA sequence: TGTGCCAGCAGCGACCCGGGAACCATTGAAAAACTGTTTTTT.

This chain connects TRBV4-1 to TRBJ2-5; 7 nucleotides match TRBD2. The CDR3 contains 18 residues. V gave up 1 base and J gave up 0 bases; unmatched junction bases: 11. Germline lookup yields CDR1 MGHRA and CDR2 YSYEKL. The CDR3 sequence is CASSQGTGTTAYQETQYF. The CDR3 DNA reads TGCGCCAGCAGCCAAGGCACCGGGACTACGGCCTACCAAGAGACCCAGTACTTC.